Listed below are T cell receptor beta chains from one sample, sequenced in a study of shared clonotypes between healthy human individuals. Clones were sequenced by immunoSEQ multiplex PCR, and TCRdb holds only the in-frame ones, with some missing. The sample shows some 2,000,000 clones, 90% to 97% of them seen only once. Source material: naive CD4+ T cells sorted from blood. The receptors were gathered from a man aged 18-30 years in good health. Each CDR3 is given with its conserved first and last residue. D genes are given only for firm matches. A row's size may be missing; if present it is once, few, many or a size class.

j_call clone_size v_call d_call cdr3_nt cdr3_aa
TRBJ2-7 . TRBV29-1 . TGCAGCGTCGGGACCCTGCACTCCTACGAGCAGTACTTC CSVGTLHSYEQYF
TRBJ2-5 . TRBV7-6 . TGTGCCAGCAGTCCCCGAGGGGAGACCCAGTACTTC CASSPRGETQYF
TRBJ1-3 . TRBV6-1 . TGTGCCAGCAGTGAATTGCTAATCTCTGGAAACACCATATATTTT CASSELLISGNTIYF
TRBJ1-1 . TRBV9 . TGTGCCAGCAGCGTAGCTGTGAACACTGAAGCTTTCTTT CASSVAVNTEAFF
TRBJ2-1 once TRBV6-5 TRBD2 TGTGCCAGCAGCTCATCCGGGACTAGCACTGAGCAGTTCTTC CASSSSGTSTEQFF
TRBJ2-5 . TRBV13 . TGTGCCAGCAGCCCCCCCCTTCGGGGGGAGACCCAGTACTTC CASSPPLRGETQYF
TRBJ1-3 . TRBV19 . TGTGCCAGTACCCCGAGCATGCCCGGGGGAACCATATATTTT CASTPSMPGGTIYF
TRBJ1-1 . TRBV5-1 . TGCGCCAGCAGCTTGGGCGGGGTGAACACTGAAGCTTTCTTT CASSLGGVNTEAFF
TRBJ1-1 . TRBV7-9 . TGTGCCAGCAGCGAAAGGACAGTAGCTGAAGCTTTCTTT CASSERTVAEAFF
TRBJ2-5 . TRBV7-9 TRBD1 TGTGCCAGCAGCTCGGACAGGCCCAGTGGGGAGACCCAGTACTTC CASSSDRPSGETQYF
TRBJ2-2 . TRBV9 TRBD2 TGTGCCAGCAGCGTAGAAAGCGGGAGGGTCACCGGGGAGCTGTTTTTT CASSVESGRVTGELFF
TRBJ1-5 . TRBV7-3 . TGTGCCACTCTTCGAGGCAATCAGCCCCAGCATTTT CATLRGNQPQHF
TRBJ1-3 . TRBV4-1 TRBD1 TGCGCCAGCAGCCCGCGGACAGGGGGAAACACCATATATTTT CASSPRTGGNTIYF
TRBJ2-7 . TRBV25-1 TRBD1 TGTGCCAGCAGTCCAAACAGGGGTAACTCCTACGAGCAGTACTTC CASSPNRGNSYEQYF
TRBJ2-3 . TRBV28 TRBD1 TGTGCCAGCAGCTACAGGGACAGGGACACAGATACGCAGTATTTT CASSYRDRDTDTQYF
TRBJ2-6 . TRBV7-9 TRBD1 TGTGCCAGCAGCACAGGGGTCCCTGGGGCCAACGTCCTGACTTTC CASSTGVPGANVLTF
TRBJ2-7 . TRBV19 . TGTGCCAGTAGTACGGGACCGGCGACCGAGCAGTACTTC CASSTGPATEQYF
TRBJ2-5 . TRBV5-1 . TGCGCCAGCAGACGTGGGGACATCACTACCCAAGAGACCCAGTACTTC CASRRGDITTQETQYF
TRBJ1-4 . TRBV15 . TGTGCCACCAGCACTAGACAGACAACTAATGAAAAACTGTTTTTT CATSTRQTTNEKLFF
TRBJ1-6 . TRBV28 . TGTGCCAGCAGTCCGCGCGGAGGGGGCTCCTATAATTCACCCCTCCACTTT CASSPRGGGSYNSPLHF
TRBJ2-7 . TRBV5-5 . TGTGCCAGCAGCGCGAGGCTCGAGCAGTACTTC CASSARLEQYF
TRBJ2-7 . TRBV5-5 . TGTGCCAGCAGCTTGGACAACCCGAGCTCCTACGAGCAGTACTTC CASSLDNPSSYEQYF
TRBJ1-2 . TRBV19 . TGTGCCAGTACCTCTCCTTCTCGGGATGGCTACACCTTC CASTSPSRDGYTF
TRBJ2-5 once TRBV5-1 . TGCGCCAGCAGCCTGGAGGGTGGGGGAGAGACCCAGTACTTC CASSLEGGGETQYF
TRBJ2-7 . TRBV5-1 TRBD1 TGCGCCAGCAGCCCGGGACAGGGGGCGTACGAGCAGTACTTC CASSPGQGAYEQYF
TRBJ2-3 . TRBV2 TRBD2 TGTGCCAGCAGCCTGACTAGCGGGGCCACAGATACGCAGTATTTT CASSLTSGATDTQYF
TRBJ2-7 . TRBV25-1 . TGTGCCAGCAGTGAAGCGTCTTTCTACGAGCAGTACTTC CASSEASFYEQYF
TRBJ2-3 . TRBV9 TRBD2 TGTGCCAGCAGCCCCTCGCCGGGACTAGGAACAGATACGCAGTATTTT CASSPSPGLGTDTQYF
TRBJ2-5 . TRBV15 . TGTGCCACCAGCAGAGATGGAGCGAGAGACCAAGAGACCCAGTACTTC CATSRDGARDQETQYF
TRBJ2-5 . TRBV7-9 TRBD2 TGTGCCAGCACCCGACTAGCGGGAGGCCCTAACCAAGAGACCCAGTACTTC CASTRLAGGPNQETQYF
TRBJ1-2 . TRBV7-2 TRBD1 TGTGCCAGCAGCTTAGCGGGGACAGGAGGGGTCTATGGCTACACCTTC CASSLAGTGGVYGYTF
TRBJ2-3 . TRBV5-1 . TGCGCCAGCAGCTCGCACTTCCGGGGATTTTCTCCTAGCACAGATACGCAGTATTTT CASSSHFRGFSPSTDTQYF
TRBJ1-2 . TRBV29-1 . TGCAGCGTTGAAACCCGGGGTGGGTATGGCTACACCTTC CSVETRGGYGYTF
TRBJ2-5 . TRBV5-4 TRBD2 TGTGCCAGCAGCTCAAGACTAGCGGGGTACCAAGAGACCCAGTACTTC CASSSRLAGYQETQYF
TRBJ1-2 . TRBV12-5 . TGTGCTAGTGGTTTGGTACCGTTAGGGACACAAAAAGGCTACACCTTC CASGLVPLGTQKGYTF
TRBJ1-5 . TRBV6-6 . TGTGCCAGCAGCACCGGGATTAGCAATCAGCCCCAGCATTTT CASSTGISNQPQHF
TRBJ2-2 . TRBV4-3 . TGCGCCAGCAGCCAAGAGGGAGGCACCGGGGAGCTGTTTTTT CASSQEGGTGELFF
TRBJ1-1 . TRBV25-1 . TGTGCCAGCAGCGGCAGGAGGGACATGAACACTGAAGCTTTCTTT CASSGRRDMNTEAFF
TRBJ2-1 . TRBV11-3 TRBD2 TGTGCCAGCAGCTCCCAGGGGACTAGTCCCAATGAGCAGTTCTTC CASSSQGTSPNEQFF
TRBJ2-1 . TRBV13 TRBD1 TGTGCCAGCAGCTTAGGCAGGGGGACCGCCTACAATGAGCAGTTCTTC CASSLGRGTAYNEQFF
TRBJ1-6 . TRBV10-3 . TGTGCCGTCAAGCAGGATCCCTATAATTCACCCCTCCACTTT CAVKQDPYNSPLHF
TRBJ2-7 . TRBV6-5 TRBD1 TGTGCCAGCAGTTTGGACAGGGGGCTTTACGAGCAGTACTTC CASSLDRGLYEQYF